This T cell receptor (beta chain) was found in a study of blood T cell repertoires in COVID-19. For the study at large: Collection of acute and convalescent COVID-19 samples took place in the United States, Italy and Spain. Nucleic acid was either cDNA or gDNA, and it came from T cells, B-cell-depleted T cells, or PBMCs.

Germline assignment: CDR1 SGDLS and CDR2 YYNGEE. Trimming cost V 7 bases and J 1 base, with 8 bases left between them. The CDR3 sequence is 12 residues long. Original handling: Amplification from reference gene primers served as the basis for estimated nucleated cell counts. Profiling relied on immunoSEQ multiplex PCR, and the TCRdb table lists in-frame clones only, not all of them. V and J calls and clone size are copied from that table; D and trimming were computed from the DNA. The profile shows 250,000 to 350,000 clones, about 90% of them singletons. The genes are TRBV9 and TRBJ2-5, with a tentative D call TRBD2 (5 bases). The source of this sequence is a woman in her forties or fifties who had recovered from COVID-19. Source material: peripheral blood. This chain's CDR3 is CASGGGQETQYF. The CDR3 nucleotides read TGTGCCAGCGGAGGAGGCCAAGAGACCCAGTACTTC.